The next 8 T cell receptor beta chains were all read from a single sample in a study of shared clonotypes between healthy human individuals. Only in-frame clones appear in the TCRdb table, and some are missing; sequencing was by immunoSEQ multiplex PCR. Among some 2,500,000 clones listed, about 90% were seen once. The sample was naive CD4+ T cells from PBMCs. Described subset: CD45RA+ positively selected. The receptors were gathered from a man younger than 35 in good health. Some clones in this sample may be carry-over from other donors' samples.

The CDR3 loop reads CASSFDSQPQHF. CDR3 nucleotide sequence: TGTGCCAGCAGCTTCGACAGTCAGCCCCAGCATTTT. The rearrangement uses TRBV5-4 and TRBJ1-5; TRBD1 is a possible D gene (5 bases). V lost 2 bases and J lost 6, with 6 bases in between. Germline values: CDR1 SGHNT, CDR2 YYREEE (reference sequence). This CDR3 is built from 12 residues.

The genes are TRBV5-1 and TRBJ1-4; 9 bases are a match to TRBD1. The CDR3 is 18 residues long. CDR1 and CDR2 (germline): SGHRS, YFSETQ. With V trimmed by 0 bases and J by 1 base, 7 bases remained unmatched. The CDR3 DNA is TGCGCCAGCAGCTTGGCCCCGGGACAGGGATTAACTAATGAAAAACTGTTTTTT. This gives the protein CASSLAPGQGLTNEKLFF.

This chain connects TRBV14 to TRBJ2-5; D is unclear. The germline gives CDR1 SGHDN, CDR2 FVKESK. The V and J ends lost 4 bases and 5 bases respectively, with 20 bases between them. The length of the CDR3 is 16 residues. For the CDR3, the DNA is TGTGCCAGCAGCCCCCTACAACGGAACGTAAGGGAGACCCAGTACTTC. The encoded protein is CASSPLQRNVRETQYF.

This clone was observed a few times. This rearrangement joins TRBV7-9 to TRBJ2-7, with D perhaps matching TRBD1 (6 bases). This CDR3 is 16 amino acids long. Germline CDR1 reads SEHNR; CDR2 reads FQNEAQ (reference sequence). The ends were cut back, 4 bases at V and 0 bases at J, with 16 bases in the middle. The CDR3 sequence: CASSWERDRSSYEQYF. In DNA form, the CDR3 reads TGTGCCAGCAGCTGGGAAAGAGACAGGAGCTCCTACGAGCAGTACTTC.

The rearrangement uses TRBV7-9 and TRBJ1-6, with D possibly being TRBD1 (6 bases). The CDR3 is 13 amino acids. The V and J ends lost 0 bases and 11 bases respectively, with 8 bases between them. Germline V gene lookup returns CDR1 SEHNR and CDR2 FQNEAQ (reference sequence). The CDR3 sequence is CASSLAQGPPLHF. CDR3 coding DNA: TGTGCCAGCAGCTTAGCGCAGGGGCCACCCCTCCACTTT.

The rearrangement joins TRBV4-1 to TRBJ2-2; D is uncertain. The germline V gene has CDR1 MGHRA and CDR2 YSYEKL. V was cut by 0 bases and J by 2 bases, with 7 bases left in between. The CDR3 has 15 residues. CDR3 residues: CASSQETPNTGELFF. CDR3 DNA: TGCGCCAGCAGCCAAGAGACACCTAACACCGGGGAGCTGTTTTTT.

Comment on this clone: One end of the junction does not line up with germline, which may come from a read error. The chain carries TRBV6-1 and TRBJ2-2, with D maybe TRBD2 (5 bases). CDR1 is MNHNS, CDR2 SASEGT, per germline. The CDR3 totals 16 residues. The CDR3 reads CASSDRLYLNTRELFF. The CDR3 DNA is TGTGCCAGCAGTGACAGACTATACCTGAACACCAGGGAGCTGTTTTTT.

The chain recombines TRBV28 with TRBJ1-2; TRBD1 aligns across 9 bases. The CDR3 consists of 14 residues. Germline V gene sequence: CDR1 MDHEN, CDR2 SYDVKM. The V and J ends lost 5 bases and 6 bases, in that order; junction bases with no gene match: 7. The DNA of the CDR3 is TGTGCCAGCAGTACAACAGGGGGCGGGAATGGCTACACCTTC. Amino acid sequence: CASSTTGGGNGYTF.